This T cell receptor (beta chain) was obtained from a study of T cell responses to AZD1222 COVID-19 vaccine. The CDR3 runs 15 residues. Trimming shortened V by 2 bases and J by 2 bases, and 13 bases separated the two germline ends. Germline V gives CDR1 LGHDT, CDR2 YNNKEL (reference sequence). Assay used: immunoSEQ multiplex PCR; TCRdb lists only in-frame clones, some missing. This sample has more than 150,000 clones, with 85% to 95% found just once. Here the sequenced sample was peripheral blood, taken on day 0 of AZD1222 vaccination. The source is an adult in good health. V usage is TRBV3-1 (or the pseudogene TRBV3-2) and J usage is TRBJ2-7; D is perhaps TRBD1 (5 bases). For the CDR3, the DNA is TGTGCCAGCAGCCAAAACTCCGCAGGGACCTACGAGCAGTACTTC. It specifies CASSQNSAGTYEQYF.